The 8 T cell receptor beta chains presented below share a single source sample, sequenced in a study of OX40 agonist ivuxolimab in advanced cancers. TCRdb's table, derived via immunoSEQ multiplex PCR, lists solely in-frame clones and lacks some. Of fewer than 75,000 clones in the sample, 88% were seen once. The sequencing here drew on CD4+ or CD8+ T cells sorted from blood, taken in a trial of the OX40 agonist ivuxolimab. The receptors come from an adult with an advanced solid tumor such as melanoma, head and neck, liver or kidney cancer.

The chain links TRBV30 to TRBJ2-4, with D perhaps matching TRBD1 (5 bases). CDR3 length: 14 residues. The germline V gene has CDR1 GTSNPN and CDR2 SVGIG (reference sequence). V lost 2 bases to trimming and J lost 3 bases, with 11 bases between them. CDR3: CAWSLRGGKNIQYF. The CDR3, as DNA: TGTGCCTGGAGTCTAAGGGGTGGCAAAAACATTCAGTACTTC. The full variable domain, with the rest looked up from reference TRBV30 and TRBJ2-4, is SQTIHQWPATLVQPVGSPLSLECTVEGTSNPNLYWYRQAAGRGLQLLFYSVGIGQISSEVPQNLSASRPQDRQFILSSKKLLLSDSGFYLCAWSLRGGKNIQYFGAGTRLSVL.

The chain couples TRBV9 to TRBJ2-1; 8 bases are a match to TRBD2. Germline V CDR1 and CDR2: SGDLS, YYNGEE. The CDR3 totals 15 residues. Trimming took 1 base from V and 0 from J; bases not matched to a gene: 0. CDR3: CASSVSGSSYNEQFF. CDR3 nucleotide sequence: TGTGCCAGCAGCGTAAGCGGGAGCTCCTACAATGAGCAGTTCTTC.

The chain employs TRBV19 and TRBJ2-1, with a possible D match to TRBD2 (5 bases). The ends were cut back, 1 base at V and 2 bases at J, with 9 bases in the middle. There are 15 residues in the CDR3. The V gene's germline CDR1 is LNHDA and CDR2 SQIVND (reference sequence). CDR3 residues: CASSIGGPTYNEQFF. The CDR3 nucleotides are TGTGCCAGTAGTATAGGCGGGCCTACCTACAATGAGCAGTTCTTC.

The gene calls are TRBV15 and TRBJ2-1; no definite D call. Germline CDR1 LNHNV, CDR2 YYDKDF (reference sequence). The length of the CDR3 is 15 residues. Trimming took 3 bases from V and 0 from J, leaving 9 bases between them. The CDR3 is CATSRAISSYNEQFF. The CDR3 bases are TGTGCCACCAGCAGGGCGATTAGCTCCTACAATGAGCAGTTCTTC.

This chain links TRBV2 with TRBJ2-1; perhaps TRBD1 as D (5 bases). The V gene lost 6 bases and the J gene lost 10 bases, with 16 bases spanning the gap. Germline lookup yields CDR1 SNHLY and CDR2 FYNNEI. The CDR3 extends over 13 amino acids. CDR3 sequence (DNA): TGTGCCAGCAGCTATGGGGCCCGCAGGGAGCAGTTCTTC. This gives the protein CASSYGARREQFF.

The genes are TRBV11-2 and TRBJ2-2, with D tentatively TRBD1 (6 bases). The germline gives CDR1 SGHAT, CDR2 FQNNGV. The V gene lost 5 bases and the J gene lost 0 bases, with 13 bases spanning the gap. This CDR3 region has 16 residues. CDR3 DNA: TGTGCCAGCAGCCCGAACAGGGTTACGAACACCGGGGAGCTGTTTTTT. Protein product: CASSPNRVTNTGELFF.

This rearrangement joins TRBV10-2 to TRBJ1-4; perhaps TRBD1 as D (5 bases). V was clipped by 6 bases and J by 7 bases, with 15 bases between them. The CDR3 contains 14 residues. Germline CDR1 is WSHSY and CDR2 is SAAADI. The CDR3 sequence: CASRGVGGPEKLFF. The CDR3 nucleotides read TGCGCCAGCAGGGGGGTCGGGGGACCTGAAAAACTGTTTTTT.

This CDR3 is CASSSGGDTQYF. CDR3 DNA sequence: TGTGCCAGCAGCTCCGGGGGGGATACGCAGTATTTT. The chain employs TRBV27 and TRBJ2-3; 7 bases map to TRBD2. Losses at the gene ends were 6 bases for V and 6 bases for J; bases not matched to a gene: 3. This CDR3 is 12 amino acids long. Germline V CDR1 and CDR2: MNHEY, SMNVEV (reference sequence).